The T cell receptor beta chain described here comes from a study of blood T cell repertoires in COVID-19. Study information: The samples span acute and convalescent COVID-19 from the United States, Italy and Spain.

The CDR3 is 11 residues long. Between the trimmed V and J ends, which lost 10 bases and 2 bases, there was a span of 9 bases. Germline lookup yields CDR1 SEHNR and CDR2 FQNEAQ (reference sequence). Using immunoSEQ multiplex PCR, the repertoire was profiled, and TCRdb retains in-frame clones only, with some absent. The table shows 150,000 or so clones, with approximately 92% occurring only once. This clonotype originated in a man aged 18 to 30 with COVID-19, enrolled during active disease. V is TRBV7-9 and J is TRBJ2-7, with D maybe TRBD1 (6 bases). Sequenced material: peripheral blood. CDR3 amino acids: CATWTAYEQYF. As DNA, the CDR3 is TGTGCCACCTGGACAGCCTACGAGCAGTACTTC.